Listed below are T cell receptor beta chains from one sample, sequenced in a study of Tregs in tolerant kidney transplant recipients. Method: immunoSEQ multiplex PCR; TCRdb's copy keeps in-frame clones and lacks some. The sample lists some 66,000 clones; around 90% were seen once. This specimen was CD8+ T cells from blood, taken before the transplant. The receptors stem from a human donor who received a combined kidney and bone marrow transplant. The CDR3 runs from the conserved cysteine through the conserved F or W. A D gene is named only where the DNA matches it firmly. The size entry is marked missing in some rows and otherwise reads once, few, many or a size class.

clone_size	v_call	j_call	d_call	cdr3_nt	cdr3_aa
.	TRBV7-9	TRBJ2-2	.	TGTGCCAGCAGCTTAGGGGCCACCGGGGAGCTGTTTTTT	CASSLGATGELFF
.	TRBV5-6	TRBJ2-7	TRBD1	TGTGCCAGCGATTCCGGGACAGGGCCCTACGAGCAGTACTTC	CASDSGTGPYEQYF
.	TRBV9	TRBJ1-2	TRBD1	TGTGCCAGCAGCCTAGGGACAGACTTAAGACCTAACTATGGCTACACCTTC	CASSLGTDLRPNYGYTF
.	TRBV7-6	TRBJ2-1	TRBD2	TGTGCCAGCAGCTTAATTCCGGCTAGCGGGAGGAGCTACAATGAGCAGTTCTTC	CASSLIPASGRSYNEQFF
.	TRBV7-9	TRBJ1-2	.	TGTGCCAGCAGCCCGGGGGGTACTCGTGGCTACACCTTC	CASSPGGTRGYTF
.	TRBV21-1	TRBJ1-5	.	TGTGCCAGCAGCAAAGGGGACCATGACGGGACAGATAATCAGCCCCAGCATTTT	CASSKGDHDGTDNQPQHF
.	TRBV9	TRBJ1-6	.	TGTGCCAGCAGCGTGGGCTCATCAAGCTCCTATAATTCCCCCCTCCACTTT	CASSVGSSSSYNSPLHF
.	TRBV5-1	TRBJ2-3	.	TGCGCCAGCAGTGGTAGCGGAGGAAGCACAGATACGCAGTATTTT	CASSGSGGSTDTQYF
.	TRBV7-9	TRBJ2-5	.	TGTGCCAGCAGCTTAGGGACAGACTCACAAGAGACCCAGTACTTC	CASSLGTDSQETQYF
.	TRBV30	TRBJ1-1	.	TGTGCCTGGAGTCAGGGGATGAACACTGAAGCTTTCTTT	CAWSQGMNTEAFF
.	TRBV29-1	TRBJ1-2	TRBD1	TGCAGCGTTGAAGGCGTAGGACAGGGGGCAAGTTTCGACTATGGCTACACCTTC	CSVEGVGQGASFDYGYTF
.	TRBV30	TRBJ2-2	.	TGTGCCTGGAGTTGGGCGGGGAACACCGGGGAGCTGTTTTTT	CAWSWAGNTGELFF
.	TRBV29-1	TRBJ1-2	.	TGCAGCGTTGAAGATCGGGGTGGAAATCACTATGGCTACACCTTC	CSVEDRGGNHYGYTF
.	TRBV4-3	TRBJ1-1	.	TGCGCCAGCAGCCAAGGCGACTCAAACACTGAAGCTTTCTTT	CASSQGDSNTEAFF
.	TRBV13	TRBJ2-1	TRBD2	TGTGCCAGCAGGATGTCGACTAGCGGGAGGAGGAATGAGCAGTTCTTC	CASRMSTSGRRNEQFF
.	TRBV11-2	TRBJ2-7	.	TGTGCCAGCAGCTATGGACAGACCTACGAGCAGTACTTC	CASSYGQTYEQYF
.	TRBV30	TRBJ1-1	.	TGTGCCTGGAGGGGCCTAGGTGGGGCGGACACTGAAGCTTTCTTT	CAWRGLGGADTEAFF
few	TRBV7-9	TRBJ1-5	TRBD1	TGTGCCAGCAGCCAGGGGGTAAATCAGCCCCAGCATTTT	CASSQGVNQPQHF
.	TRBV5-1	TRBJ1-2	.	TGCGCCAGCAGCTTGGAAGGGGGTCCCTATGGCTACACCTTC	CASSLEGGPYGYTF
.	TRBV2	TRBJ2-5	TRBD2	TGTGCCAGCAGTGAGGGGGGGGAACAAGAGACCCAGTACTTC	CASSEGGEQETQYF
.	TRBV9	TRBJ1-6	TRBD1	TGTGCCAGCAGCGTAACAGGGGGCGATTCCCCCCTCCACTTT	CASSVTGGDSPLHF
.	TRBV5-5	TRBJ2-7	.	TGTGCCAGCAGCTTGGGGGGGAGGCGGGACTACGAGCAGTACTTC	CASSLGGRRDYEQYF
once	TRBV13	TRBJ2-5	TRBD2	TGTGCCAGCAGCCCGCGGACTAGCGGGATTGAGACCCAGTACTTC	CASSPRTSGIETQYF
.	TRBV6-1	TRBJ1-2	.	TGTGCCAGCAGTGAGATGCGTGGCTACACCTTC	CASSEMRGYTF
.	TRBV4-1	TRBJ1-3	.	TGCGCCAGCAGCCTTTACTCCACTCGGGCTGGAAACACCATATATTTT	CASSLYSTRAGNTIYF
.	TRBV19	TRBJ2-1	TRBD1	TGTGCCAGTAGTACCCACCACAGGGGGTGGGCCAATGAGCAGTTCTTC	CASSTHHRGWANEQFF
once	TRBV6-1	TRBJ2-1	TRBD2	TGTGCCAGCAGTGAATTGCGGGGGGGGTTGACCAATGAGCAGTTCTTC	CASSELRGGLTNEQFF
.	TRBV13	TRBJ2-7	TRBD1	TGTGCCAGCAGCTCGGGACAGTACGAGCAGTACTTC	CASSSGQYEQYF
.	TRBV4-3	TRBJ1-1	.	TGCGCCAGCAGCCAAGATGCAGGGGACACTGAAGCTTTCTTT	CASSQDAGDTEAFF
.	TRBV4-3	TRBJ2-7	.	TGCGCCAGCAGCCAAGGACAGTCGAGCTCCTACGAGCAGTACTTC	CASSQGQSSSYEQYF
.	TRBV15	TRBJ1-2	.	TGTGCCACCAGCGGCCGTTTAGGGGCTAACTATGGCTACACCTTC	CATSGRLGANYGYTF
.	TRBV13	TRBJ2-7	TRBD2	TGTGCCAGCAGCTTGTGGGGTAGCGGGAGCTCCTACGAGCAGTACTTC	CASSLWGSGSSYEQYF
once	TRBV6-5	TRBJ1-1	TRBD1	TGTGCCAGCAGTGCAGGGGGTACTGAAGCTTTCTTT	CASSAGGTEAFF
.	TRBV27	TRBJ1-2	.	TGTGCCAGCAGTTTATCGTGGCAGCGCTACTATGGCTACACCTTC	CASSLSWQRYYGYTF
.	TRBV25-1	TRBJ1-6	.	TGTGCCAGCAGAAGGAGGGGACTGCCCTATTCCCCCCTCCACTTT	CASRRRGLPYSPLHF
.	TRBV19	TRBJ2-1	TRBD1	TGTGCCAGTACTTCCGGGACAGGGGGCTACAATGAGCAGTTCTTC	CASTSGTGGYNEQFF
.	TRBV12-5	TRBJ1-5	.	TGTGCTAGTGGTTTCCCAGGCAATCAGCCCCAGCATTTT	CASGFPGNQPQHF
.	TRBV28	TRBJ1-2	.	TGTGCCAGCCGGGACTTCTTAGTAGGCTACACCTTC	CASRDFLVGYTF
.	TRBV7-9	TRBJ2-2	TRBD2	TGTGCCACGGAGACTAGCGGGAGAGTCGGGGAGCTGTTTTTT	CATETSGRVGELFF
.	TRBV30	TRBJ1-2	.	TGTGCCTGGAGATTGCCGGGGAATGGCTACACCTTC	CAWRLPGNGYTF